Listed here are 19 T cell receptor beta chains from one sample, sequenced in a study of shared clonotypes between healthy human individuals. Profiled with immunoSEQ multiplex PCR; TCRdb holds only in-frame clones, not every one. In the table there are about half a million clones, 70% to 80% of which are singletons. Material: PBMCs. These receptors were obtained from a woman in her thirties or forties in good health. Some clones in this sample may be carry-over from other donors' samples.

The gene calls are TRBV7-2 and TRBJ1-6; D might be TRBD1 (5 bases). Trimming removed 1 base from V and 10 bases from J, with 14 bases in between. Germline CDR1 is SGHTA and CDR2 is FQGNSA. This CDR3 contains 15 residues. The CDR3 loop reads CASSLEGLLRSPLHF. The DNA for the CDR3 is TGTGCCAGCAGCTTAGAGGGACTCCTGCGGTCACCCCTCCACTTT. The full variable domain, completed using reference TRBV7-2 and TRBJ1-6, is GAGVSQSPSNKVTEKGKDVELRCDPISGHTALYWYRQSLGQGLEFLIYFQGNSAPDKSGLPSDRFSAERTGGSVSTLTIQRTQQEDSAVYLCASSLEGLLRSPLHFGNGTRLTVT.

The V gene is TRBV9, the J gene TRBJ2-3; the match to TRBD2 covers 7 bases. The germline V gene has CDR1 SGDLS and CDR2 YYNGEE. Trimming took 3 bases from V and 6 from J; bases not matched to a gene: 13. This CDR3 spans 16 amino acids. The CDR3 DNA reads as TGTGCCAGCAGCGGACGGACGGGGGGTCCGATTGATACGCAGTATTTT. Amino acids: CASSGRTGGPIDTQYF.

The rearrangement uses TRBV18 and TRBJ2-7; D is tentatively TRBD1 or TRBD2 (5 bases each). The germline V gene has CDR1 KGHSH and CDR2 LQKENI. This CDR3 contains 14 residues. Trimming cost V 3 bases and J 3 bases, with 12 bases left between them. As DNA, the CDR3 is TGTGCCAGCTCACCTCGGGACGGGATCTACGAGCAGTACTTC. This encodes CASSPRDGIYEQYF.

The CDR3 sequence is CAISEMAANTEAFF. Written as DNA, the CDR3 is TGTGCCATCAGTGAGATGGCAGCTAACACTGAAGCTTTCTTT. The chain is built from TRBV10-3 and TRBJ1-1; D call uncertain. In germline, CDR1 is ENHRY, CDR2 SYGVKD. V shed 2 bases and J shed 2 bases, with 9 bases lying between them. The CDR3 loop spans 14 amino acids.

This chain uses TRBV19 with TRBJ2-2; D is possibly TRBD1 (5 bases). The length of the CDR3 is 17 residues. With 3 bases removed from V and 7 bases from J, the gap between germline ends came to 21 bases. The V gene's germline CDR1 is LNHDA and CDR2 SQIVND (reference sequence). CDR3 bases: TGTGCCAGTAGTATCCCGGACACCTTACGAATCGGCGGGGAGCTGTTTTTT. This encodes CASSIPDTLRIGGELFF.

V usage is TRBV5-1 and J usage is TRBJ2-5, with TRBD2 matching over 8 bases. Germline V lookup: CDR1 SGHRS, CDR2 YFSETQ. The CDR3 spans 15 residues. The junction had 3 bases not matched to a gene; V was cut back by 0 bases and J by 2 bases. The CDR3 bases are TGCGCCAGCAGCTTGGACGGGGGGGGTCAAGAGACCCAGTACTTC. Translated: CASSLDGGGQETQYF.

Comments on this clone: A far larger clone is just one base off, so this is likely a read error. V and J are TRBV19 and TRBJ1-2, with 8 bases aligning to TRBD1. Germline CDR1 reads LNHDA; CDR2 reads SQIVND (reference sequence). Trimming removed 5 bases from V and 7 bases from J; junction bases left unmatched: 9. The CDR3 sequence is 14 residues long. CDR3 protein: CASSRGGQGLGYTF. The CDR3, as DNA: TGTGCCAGTAGTCGGGGCGGACAGGGACTTGGCTACACCTTC.

The chain couples TRBV2 to TRBJ2-5; 9 bases are a match to TRBD1. The end of the DNA aligns better with TRBJ2-7, so the J call may be wrong. CDR3 size: 13 residues. CDR1 SNHLY and CDR2 FYNNEI come from the germline V gene. Written as DNA, the CDR3 is TGTGCCAGCAGTTGGGACAGGGCCTCCGAGCAGTACTTC. Protein: CASSWDRASEQYF.

The chain joins TRBV28 to TRBJ2-7; 8 bases map to TRBD2. After removal of 2 bases from V and 10 bases from J, the junction contained 13 bases not matched to a gene. There are 15 residues in the CDR3. Germline CDR1 is MDHEN and CDR2 is SYDVKM. CDR3 DNA: TGTGCCAGCAGTTTACCCGTACGTGGTAGCGGGATTCAGTACTTC. This codes for CASSLPVRGSGIQYF.

The chain links TRBV11-1 to TRBJ2-1; 8 nucleotides line up with TRBD1. After removal of 8 bases from V and 8 bases from J, the junction contained 5 bases not matched to a gene. Germline CDR1 reads SGHAT; CDR2 reads FQDESV (reference sequence). The CDR3 loop spans 12 amino acids. The CDR3 DNA is TGTGCCAGCCGTCAACAGGGGGATGAGCAGTTCTTC. Its protein product is CASRQQGDEQFF.

In the case of this clone: The sample carries other DNA sequences with the same CDR3. This chain connects TRBV4-1 to TRBJ1-5; D gene ambiguous. V lost 3 bases, J lost 0 bases, and 9 bases lay in between. CDR3 length: 15 amino acids. Germline lookup yields CDR1 MGHRA and CDR2 YSYEKL. The CDR3 region has the DNA TGCGCCAGCAGCCAGGGCCCCTATAGCAATCAGCCCCAGCATTTT. This gives the protein CASSQGPYSNQPQHF.

This clone was counted only a few times. This chain joins TRBV15 and TRBJ2-5; 11 bases agree with TRBD2. In germline, CDR1 is LNHNV, CDR2 YYDKDF (reference sequence). Trimming cost V 1 base and J 5 bases; bases outside gene matches: 9. CDR3 length: 17 residues. CDR3 residues: CATSRGSGRASGETQYF. The DNA of the CDR3 is TGTGCCACCAGCAGAGGTAGCGGGAGGGCTTCGGGGGAGACCCAGTACTTC.

The chain carries TRBV19 and TRBJ2-1, with TRBD2 matching 11 bases. CDR3 length: 16 residues. Germline values: CDR1 LNHDA, CDR2 SQIVND (reference sequence). Losses at the gene ends were 6 bases for V and 4 bases for J; bases not matched to a gene: 8. The CDR3 sequence: CASRGPGTSGYNEQFF. CDR3 bases: TGTGCCAGTAGGGGACCCGGGACTAGCGGATACAATGAGCAGTTCTTC.

This chain connects TRBV19 to TRBJ2-1, with TRBD2 matching over 11 bases. The CDR3 covers 16 residues. V was clipped by 0 bases and J by 6 bases; unmatched bases: 4. Germline V lookup: CDR1 LNHDA, CDR2 SQIVND (reference sequence). The CDR3 region has the DNA TGTGCCAGTAGTATAGAGGTAGCGGGAGGGTTCAATGAGCAGTTCTTC. Encoded protein: CASSIEVAGGFNEQFF.

The V call is TRBV20-1, the J call TRBJ2-7; the D gene is possibly TRBD2 (5 bases). V lost 5 bases, J lost 10 bases, and 15 bases lay in between. The CDR3 has 11 residues. In germline, CDR1 is DFQATT, CDR2 SNEGSKA (reference sequence). The CDR3 loop is CSAAEGNHQYF. Written as DNA, the CDR3 is TGCAGTGCTGCCGAGGGAAACCATCAGTACTTC.

The CDR3 DNA reads as TGTGCCAGCAGCCAAGACTGGATGCGTAGGAACACTGAAGCTTTCTTT. Its translation is CASSQDWMRRNTEAFF. This chain connects TRBV4-2 to TRBJ1-1; no definite D call. This CDR3 spans 16 amino acids. The germline V gene has CDR1 LGHNA and CDR2 YNFKEQ. With 0 bases removed from V and 1 base from J, the gap between germline ends came to 12 bases.

The chain is built from TRBV5-4 and TRBJ2-2; D is uncertain. Germline CDR1 is SGHNT and CDR2 is YYREEE (reference sequence). V lost 3 bases, J lost 1 base, and 7 bases lay in between. CDR3 length: 14 residues. This CDR3 reads CASSSPENTGELFF. In DNA form, the CDR3 reads TGTGCCAGCAGCTCGCCTGAGAACACCGGGGAGCTGTTTTTT.

The J gene is TRBJ1-2, the V gene TRBV15; D perhaps matches TRBD1 (6 bases). Germline CDR1 reads LNHNV; CDR2 reads YYDKDF (reference sequence). CDR3 length equals 13 residues. V lost 1 base, J lost 5 bases, and 8 bases lay in between. The CDR3 DNA sequence: TGTGCCACCAGCAGAGGGGACAAATATGGCTACACCTTC. Translated, it gives CATSRGDKYGYTF.

V and J are TRBV28 and TRBJ1-4; unclear D gene. This CDR3 comprises 14 residues. CDR1 is MDHEN, CDR2 SYDVKM, per germline. V lost 2 bases, J lost 8 bases, and 12 bases lay in between. In DNA form, the CDR3 reads TGTGCCAGCAGTTTAGTAAGTAGGAGCGAAAAACTGTTTTTT. Its translation: CASSLVSRSEKLFF.